The clone carrying this T cell receptor (beta chain) has more than one count but fewer than ten. CDR1 and CDR2 from the germline V gene are KGHDR and SFDVKD. The CDR3 loop spans 11 amino acids. Trimming cost V 4 bases and J 5 bases, with 4 bases left between them. The sample is drawn from a study of T cells in tumors after PD-1 blockade. Study-level information: No patient had prior checkpoint blockade, systemic immunosuppression, or radiotherapy within 4 weeks. Some patients also took daily vismodegib 150 mg during anti-PD-1 treatment. On average, peripheral blood gave some 120,000 TCR templates and 35,000 to 40,000 unique clonotypes.

TCRdb keeps only in-frame clones here, not all; method: immunoSEQ multiplex PCR. The sample holds under 50,000 clones, around 85% seen once. This specimen consisted of PBMCs, obtained before anti-PD-1 therapy. The sequence derives from a human donor with advanced basal cell or squamous cell carcinoma (not recorded which). The V and J genes are TRBV24-1 and TRBJ2-5; D is undetermined. The CDR3 DNA follows: TGTGCCACCAGTGAGGGGGAGACCCAGTACTTC. This sequence encodes CATSEGETQYF.